Listed below are T cell receptor beta chains from one sample, sequenced in a study of blood T cell repertoires in COVID-19. The protocol was immunoSEQ multiplex PCR, while the TCRdb copy is restricted to in-frame clones and leaves out a portion. The profile shows about 100,000 clones, 87% of them singletons. Material for sequencing was peripheral blood. These receptors all come from a woman in her fifties or sixties with COVID-19, enrolled during active disease. The CDR3 runs from the conserved cysteine through the conserved F or W. A D gene is named only where the DNA matches it firmly. Only part of the rows carry a size: once, few, many, or a class if the clone is expanded.

v_gene	j_gene	abundance	d_gene	CDR3nt	CDR3aa
TRBV27	TRBJ1-1	NA	NA	TGTGCCAGCAGCTATGGTCCGAACACTGAAGCTTTCTTT	CASSYGPNTEAFF
TRBV4-2	TRBJ1-4	NA	NA	TGTGCCAGCAGCCAAGGAAACCCCGGACAGACTAATGAAAAACTGTTTTTT	CASSQGNPGQTNEKLFF
TRBV11-2	TRBJ1-4	NA	NA	TGTGCCAGCAGCTTGAACTCGGGTGGGGAAAAACTGTTTTTT	CASSLNSGGEKLFF
TRBV7-3	TRBJ1-1	NA	NA	TGTGCCAGCAGCAAGTCAGGGGCGGGTACTGAAGCTTTCTTT	CASSKSGAGTEAFF
TRBV11-2	TRBJ2-7	few	TRBD1	TGTGCCAGCAGCTATGAGACCGGGACAGGGGTGAACGAGCAGTACTTC	CASSYETGTGVNEQYF
TRBV29-1	TRBJ1-2	NA	NA	TGCAGCGTTGAAGATCGAGAACGGCAGGGGCATGGCTACACCTTC	CSVEDRERQGHGYTF
TRBV5-1	TRBJ2-7	NA	TRBD1	TGCGCCAGCAGCTTTATGCCTGACAGGGACGAGCAGTACTTC	CASSFMPDRDEQYF
TRBV4-1	TRBJ1-5	NA	TRBD1	TGCGCCAGCAGCCATAACGGACAGGGGGGTCAGCCCCAGCATTTT	CASSHNGQGGQPQHF
TRBV29-1	TRBJ2-2	NA	NA	TGCAGCGTTGAAGTTACAGAGACGAACACCGGGGAGCTGTTTTTT	CSVEVTETNTGELFF
TRBV5-6	TRBJ1-1	NA	TRBD1	TGTGCCAGCAGCCTGCAGGGGGTGGACACTGAAGCTTTCTTT	CASSLQGVDTEAFF
TRBV12-3/TRBV12-4	TRBJ2-7	NA	NA	TGTGCCAGCAGTGTGGGGTGGGGGGTCGAGCAGTACTTC	CASSVGWGVEQYF
TRBV30	TRBJ1-1	few	TRBD1	TGTGCCTGGAGTGTACGAGGGGGCATTTGGGTGAACACTGAAGCTTTCTTT	CAWSVRGGIWVNTEAFF
TRBV6-6	TRBJ1-1	NA	NA	TGTGCCAGCAGTTACTCTGGGGGAGGCTCTGAAGCTTTCTTT	CASSYSGGGSEAFF
TRBV4-1	TRBJ2-6	NA	TRBD2	TGCGCCAGCAGCCAAGATTGGGGGGAGGGCTCTGGGGCCAACGTCCTGACTTTC	CASSQDWGEGSGANVLTF
TRBV7-9	TRBJ2-7	NA	TRBD1	TGTGCCAGCAGCACCGGACAGGGTTTGAGCGAGCAGTACTTC	CASSTGQGLSEQYF
TRBV4-1	TRBJ1-2	NA	NA	TGCGCCAGCAGCCAAGAGGGTTTTGTGGGGACTGACGGCTACACCTTC	CASSQEGFVGTDGYTF
TRBV9	TRBJ1-3	once	TRBD1	TGTGCCAGCAGCTTGAAACAGGGGGGTGGAAACACCATATATTTT	CASSLKQGGGNTIYF
TRBV6-1	TRBJ1-1	NA	NA	TGTGCCAGCAGGGAAGTACTGAGCACTGAAGCTTTCTTT	CASREVLSTEAFF
TRBV30	TRBJ1-2	NA	NA	TGTGCCTGGAGATCGGGGACTCACTATGGCTACACCTTC	CAWRSGTHYGYTF
TRBV28	TRBJ2-5	NA	TRBD2	TGTGCCAGCAGTTCCGCCGCTGCGGGGGGGGCTCGGGAGACCCAGTACTTC	CASSSAAAGGARETQYF
TRBV6-6	TRBJ2-7	once	TRBD1	TGTGCCAGCAGCTACGCCGCACAGGGGGCCTACGAGCAGTACTTC	CASSYAAQGAYEQYF
TRBV7-2	TRBJ2-3	NA	TRBD2	TGTGCCAGCAGCTTTCGACTAGCGGGGGCAGATACGCAGTATTTT	CASSFRLAGADTQYF
TRBV7-2	TRBJ2-3	NA	NA	TGTGCCAGCACCCCGCCCGGGTGGAAAACAAGCACAGATACGCAGTATTTT	CASTPPGWKTSTDTQYF
TRBV12-3/TRBV12-4	TRBJ1-5	NA	NA	TGTGCCAGCAGTCTGCAGGGGATAGCCCAGCATTTT	CASSLQGIAQHF
TRBV29-1	TRBJ1-2	NA	NA	TGCAGCGTTGAAGGGGGGGGAGGCTATGGCTACACCTTC	CSVEGGGGYGYTF
TRBV2	TRBJ2-6	NA	NA	TGTGCCAGCAGTGAGGAGCAGTCTGGGGCCAACGTCCTGACTTTC	CASSEEQSGANVLTF
TRBV5-4	TRBJ1-5	NA	NA	TGTGCCAGCAGGATACCGGTGGACAAAGGGAGCAATCAGCCCCAGCATTTT	CASRIPVDKGSNQPQHF
TRBV7-9	TRBJ2-7	NA	TRBD1	TGTGCCAGCAGCGTCGACAGGGGTGTAAGTACCTACGAGCAGTACTTC	CASSVDRGVSTYEQYF
TRBV28	TRBJ2-7	few	TRBD1	TGTGCCAGCAGTTCCCCCGGGACAGGGAACTACGAGCAGTACTTC	CASSSPGTGNYEQYF
TRBV5-1	TRBJ2-1	NA	TRBD2	TGCGCCAGCAGCTTGGTAGCGGGGGAGGTCAATGAGCAGTTCTTC	CASSLVAGEVNEQFF
TRBV10-2	TRBJ1-4	NA	TRBD1	TGCGCCAGCAGTACCGACAGGGGTCAGGAAAAACTGTTTTTT	CASSTDRGQEKLFF
TRBV30	TRBJ1-6	NA	TRBD1	TGTGCCTGGAGTTTCGGGACAGCCTATAATTCACCCCTCCACTTT	CAWSFGTAYNSPLHF
TRBV28	TRBJ2-7	NA	TRBD1	TGTGCCAGCAGTTTAGCCCAGAAACAGGGGATATACGAGCAGTACTTC	CASSLAQKQGIYEQYF
TRBV10-1	TRBJ2-5	NA	NA	TGCGCCAGCAGTGACCCCTTCCGGGACATTGAGACCCAGTACTTC	CASSDPFRDIETQYF
TRBV4-1	TRBJ1-4	few	TRBD1	TGCGCCAGCAGCTATGGGACAGGAGCAACTAATGAAAAACTGTTTTTT	CASSYGTGATNEKLFF
TRBV28	TRBJ1-2	NA	NA	TGTGCCTCCCGTCAGCGGGACCGGCCCTATGGCTACACCTTC	CASRQRDRPYGYTF
TRBV5-4	TRBJ2-5	NA	TRBD2	TGTGCCAGCAGCCCCGGGGGGATCGGAGAGACCCAGTACTTC	CASSPGGIGETQYF
TRBV5-1	TRBJ1-2	NA	NA	TGCGCCAGCAGCTTAGACAGTAACTATGGCTACACCTTC	CASSLDSNYGYTF
TRBV14	TRBJ2-7	NA	NA	TGTGCCAGCAGCCAAGCCCCGGCCAGGCTTAGCTCCTACGAGCAGTACTTC	CASSQAPARLSSYEQYF
TRBV3-1/TRBV3-2	TRBJ2-2	NA	TRBD1	TGTGCCAGCAGCCAGACAGGGGGGGCCGGGGAGCTGTTTTTT	CASSQTGGAGELFF
TRBV27	TRBJ1-4	NA	NA	TGTGCCAGCAGGGCCGGGGGGCTGAGTGAAAAACTGTTTTTT	CASRAGGLSEKLFF